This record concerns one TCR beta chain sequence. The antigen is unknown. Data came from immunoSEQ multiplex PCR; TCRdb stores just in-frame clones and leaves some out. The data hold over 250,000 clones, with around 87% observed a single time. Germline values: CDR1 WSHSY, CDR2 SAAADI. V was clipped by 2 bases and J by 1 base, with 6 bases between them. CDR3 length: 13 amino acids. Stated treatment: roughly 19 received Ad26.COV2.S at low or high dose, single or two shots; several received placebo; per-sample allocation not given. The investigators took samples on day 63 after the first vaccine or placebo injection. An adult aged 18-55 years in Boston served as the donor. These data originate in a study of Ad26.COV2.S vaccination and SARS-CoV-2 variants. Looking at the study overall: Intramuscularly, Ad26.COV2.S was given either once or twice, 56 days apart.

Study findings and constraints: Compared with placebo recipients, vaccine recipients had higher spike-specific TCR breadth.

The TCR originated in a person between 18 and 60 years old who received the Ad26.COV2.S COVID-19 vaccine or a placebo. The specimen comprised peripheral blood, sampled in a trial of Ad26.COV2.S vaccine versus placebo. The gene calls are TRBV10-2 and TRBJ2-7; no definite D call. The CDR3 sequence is CASSESESYEQYF. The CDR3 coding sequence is TGCGCCAGCAGTGAGAGCGAATCCTACGAGCAGTACTTC.